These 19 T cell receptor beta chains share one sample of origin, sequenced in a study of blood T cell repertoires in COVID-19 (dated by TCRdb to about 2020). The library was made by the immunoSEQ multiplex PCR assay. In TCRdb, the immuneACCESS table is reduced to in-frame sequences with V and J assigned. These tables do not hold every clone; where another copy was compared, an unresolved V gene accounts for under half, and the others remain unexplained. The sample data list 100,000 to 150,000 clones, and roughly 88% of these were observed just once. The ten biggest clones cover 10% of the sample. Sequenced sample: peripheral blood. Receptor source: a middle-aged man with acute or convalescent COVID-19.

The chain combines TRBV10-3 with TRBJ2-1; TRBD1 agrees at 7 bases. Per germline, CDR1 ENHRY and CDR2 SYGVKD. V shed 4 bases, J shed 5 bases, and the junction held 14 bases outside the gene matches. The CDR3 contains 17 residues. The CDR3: CAISGGRNRGDHNEQFF. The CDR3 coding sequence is TGTGCCATCAGTGGGGGAAGGAACAGGGGCGATCACAATGAGCAGTTCTTC.

Here the CDR3 reads CSALYSGANVLTF. The CDR3 bases are TGCAGCGCCTTGTACTCTGGGGCCAACGTCCTGACTTTC. The chain employs TRBV29-1 and TRBJ2-6; no reliable D call. Germline V gives CDR1 SQVTM, CDR2 ANQGSEA. Trimming stripped 7 bases from V and 0 bases from J, with 7 bases between. The length of the CDR3 is 13 residues.

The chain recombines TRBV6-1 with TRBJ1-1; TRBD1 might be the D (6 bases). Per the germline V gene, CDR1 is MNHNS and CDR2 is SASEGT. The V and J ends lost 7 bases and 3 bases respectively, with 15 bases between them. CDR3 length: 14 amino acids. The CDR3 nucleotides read TGTGCCAGCACCAAACAGGGTTGGGACACTGAAGCTTTCTTT. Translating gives CASTKQGWDTEAFF.

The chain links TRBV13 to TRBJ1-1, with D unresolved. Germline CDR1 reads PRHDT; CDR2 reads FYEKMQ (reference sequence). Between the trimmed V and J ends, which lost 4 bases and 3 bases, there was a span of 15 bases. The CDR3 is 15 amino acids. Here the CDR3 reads CASSSLGRSDTEAFF. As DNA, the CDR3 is TGTGCCAGCAGCTCACTCGGCAGGTCGGACACTGAAGCTTTCTTT. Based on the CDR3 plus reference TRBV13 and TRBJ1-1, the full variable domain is AAGVIQSPRHLIKEKRETATLKCYPIPRHDTVYWYQQGPGQDPQFLISFYEKMQSDKGSIPDRFSAQQFSDYHSELNMSSLELGDSALYFCASSSLGRSDTEAFFGQGTRLTVV.

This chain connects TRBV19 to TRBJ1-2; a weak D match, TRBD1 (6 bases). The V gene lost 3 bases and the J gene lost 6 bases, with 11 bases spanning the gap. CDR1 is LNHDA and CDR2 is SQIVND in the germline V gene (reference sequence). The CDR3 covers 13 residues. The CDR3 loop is CASSIRQGHGYTF. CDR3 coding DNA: TGTGCCAGTAGTATTCGGCAGGGGCATGGCTACACCTTC.

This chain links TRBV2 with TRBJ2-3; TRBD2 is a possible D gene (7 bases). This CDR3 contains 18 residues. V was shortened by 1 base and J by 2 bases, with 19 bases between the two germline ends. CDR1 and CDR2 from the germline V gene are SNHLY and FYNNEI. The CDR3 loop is CASSEGLWGGRATDTQYF. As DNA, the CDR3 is TGTGCCAGCAGTGAAGGTCTATGGGGGGGGCGGGCCACAGATACGCAGTATTTT.

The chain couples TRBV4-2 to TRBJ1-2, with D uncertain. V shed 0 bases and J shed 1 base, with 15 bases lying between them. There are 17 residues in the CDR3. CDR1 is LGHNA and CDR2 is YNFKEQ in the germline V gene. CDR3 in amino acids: CASSQELRSDFNYGYTF. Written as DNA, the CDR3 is TGTGCCAGCAGCCAAGAGCTAAGAAGTGACTTTAACTATGGCTACACCTTC.

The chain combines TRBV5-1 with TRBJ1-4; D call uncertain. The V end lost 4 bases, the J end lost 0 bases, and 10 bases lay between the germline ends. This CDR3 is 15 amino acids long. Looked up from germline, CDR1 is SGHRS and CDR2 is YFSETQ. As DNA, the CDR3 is TGCGCCAGCAGCCCAGACTATACAACTAATGAAAAACTGTTTTTT. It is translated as CASSPDYTTNEKLFF.

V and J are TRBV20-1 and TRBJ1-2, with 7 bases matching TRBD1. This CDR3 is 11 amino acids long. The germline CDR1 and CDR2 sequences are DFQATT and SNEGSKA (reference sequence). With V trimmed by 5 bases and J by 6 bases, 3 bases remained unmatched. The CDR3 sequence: CSAGDSHGYTF. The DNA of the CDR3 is TGCAGTGCTGGGGACAGCCATGGCTACACCTTC.

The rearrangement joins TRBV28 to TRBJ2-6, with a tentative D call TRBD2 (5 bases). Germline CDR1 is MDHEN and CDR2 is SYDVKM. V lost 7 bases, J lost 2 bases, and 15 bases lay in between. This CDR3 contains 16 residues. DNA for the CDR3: TGTGCCAGCAATGGACTTGGTATAGCTGGGGCCAACGTCCTGACTTTC. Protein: CASNGLGIAGANVLTF.

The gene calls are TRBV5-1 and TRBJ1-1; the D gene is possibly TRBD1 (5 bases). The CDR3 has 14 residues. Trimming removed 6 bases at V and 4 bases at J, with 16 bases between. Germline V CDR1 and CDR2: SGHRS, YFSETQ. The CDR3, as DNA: TGCGCCAGCACCCCTCGCGCAGGGCTCACTGAAGCTTTCTTT. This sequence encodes CASTPRAGLTEAFF.

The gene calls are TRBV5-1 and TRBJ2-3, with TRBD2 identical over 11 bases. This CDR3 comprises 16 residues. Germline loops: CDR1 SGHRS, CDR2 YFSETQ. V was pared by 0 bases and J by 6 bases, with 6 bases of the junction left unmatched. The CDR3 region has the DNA TGCGCCAGCAGCTTGGTCCTAGCGGGGGGAGGGGATACGCAGTATTTT. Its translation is CASSLVLAGGGDTQYF. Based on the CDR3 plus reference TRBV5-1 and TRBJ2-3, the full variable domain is KAGVTQTPRYLIKTRGQQVTLSCSPISGHRSVSWYQQTPGQGLQFLFEYFSETQRNKGNFPGRFSGRQFSNSRSEMNVSTLELGDSALYLCASSLVLAGGGDTQYFGPGTRLTVL.

The CDR3 DNA sequence: TGCAGCGTTAGGAGGGGAGGCACAGATACGCAGTATTTT. This gives the protein CSVRRGGTDTQYF. The chain recombines TRBV29-1 with TRBJ2-3; D might be TRBD2 (6 bases). From germline, CDR1 is SQVTM and CDR2 ANQGSEA. This CDR3 spans 13 amino acids. Trimming took 5 bases from V and 1 from J, leaving 10 bases between them.

The CDR3 here is CASSPRGGQNTEAFF. The CDR3 DNA sequence: TGTGCCAGCAGTCCCCGGGGGGGACAGAACACTGAAGCTTTCTTT. The V gene is TRBV6-6, the J gene TRBJ1-1; D might be TRBD1 (6 bases). Germline CDR1 MNHNY, CDR2 SVGAGI (reference sequence). Trimming left V 5 bases short and J 1 base short, with 14 bases between. This CDR3 region has 15 residues.

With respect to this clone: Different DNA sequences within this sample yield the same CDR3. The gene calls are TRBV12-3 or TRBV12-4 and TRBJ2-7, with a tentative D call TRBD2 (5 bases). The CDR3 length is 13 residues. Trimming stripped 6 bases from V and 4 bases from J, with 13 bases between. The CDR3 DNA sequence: TGTGCCAGCAGCCCTGGAGGAAGTTACGAGCAGTACTTC. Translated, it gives CASSPGGSYEQYF.

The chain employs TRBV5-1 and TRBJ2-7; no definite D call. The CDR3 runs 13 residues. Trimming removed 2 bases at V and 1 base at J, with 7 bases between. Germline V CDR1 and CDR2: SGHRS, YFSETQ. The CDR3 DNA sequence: TGCGCCAGCAGCTTAGCTCGATCCTACGAGCAGTACTTC. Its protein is CASSLARSYEQYF.

CDR3 protein: CASSDPNSYEQYF. CDR3 bases: TGTGCCAGCAGTGATCCGAACAGCTACGAGCAGTACTTC. The chain has TRBV2 and TRBJ2-7; D remains unclear. The CDR3 has 13 residues. The V gene's germline CDR1 is SNHLY and CDR2 FYNNEI. Trimming stripped 3 bases from V and 3 bases from J, with 9 bases between.

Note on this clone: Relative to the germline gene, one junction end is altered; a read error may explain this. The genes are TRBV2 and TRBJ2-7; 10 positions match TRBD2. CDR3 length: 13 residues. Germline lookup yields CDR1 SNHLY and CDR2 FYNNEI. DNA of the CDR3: TGTGCCAGCAGTATCGGGGATACTAGCGGGATATGCTTC. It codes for CASSIGDTSGICF.

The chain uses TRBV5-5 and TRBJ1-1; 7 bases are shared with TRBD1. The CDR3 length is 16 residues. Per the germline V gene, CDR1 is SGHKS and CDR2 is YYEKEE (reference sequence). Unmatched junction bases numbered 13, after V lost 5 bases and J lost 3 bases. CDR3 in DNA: TGTGCCAGCAGTGACGGGACAGTATTCGGAGACACTGAAGCTTTCTTT. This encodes CASSDGTVFGDTEAFF.